What follows describes a single T cell receptor (beta chain). Its antigen is as yet unknown. Germline values: CDR1 WNHNN, CDR2 SYGVQD (reference sequence). The CDR3 runs 11 residues. V lost 6 bases and J 4 bases, leaving 6 bases between the germline ends. Blood got drawn at baseline, again on cycle 4 day 1, and then on cycle 7 day 1. This sample is part of a study of OX40 agonist ivuxolimab in advanced cancers. Turning to the study itself: Males comprised approximately 84% of the group, whose mean age was about 62 years (range roughly 23 to 90). General study points: At 0.1 to 3.0 mg/kg and by week 6, CD4+ and CD8+ T cells in the blood had expanded clonally. Expanded peripheral T cell antigen specificity was not determined.

Assay used: immunoSEQ multiplex PCR; TCRdb lists only in-frame clones, some missing. Of about 72,000 clones in the sample, around 89% were seen once. Sequences were derived from CD4+ or CD8+ T cells sorted from blood, sampled in a trial of the OX40 agonist ivuxolimab. The chain employs TRBV10-1 and TRBJ2-5; D might be TRBD1 (6 bases). This sequence originates from an adult with an advanced solid tumor such as melanoma, head and neck, liver or kidney cancer. In nucleotides, the CDR3 is TGCGCCAGCAGAGGGGGAGAGACCCAGTACTTC. This sequence encodes CASRGGETQYF.